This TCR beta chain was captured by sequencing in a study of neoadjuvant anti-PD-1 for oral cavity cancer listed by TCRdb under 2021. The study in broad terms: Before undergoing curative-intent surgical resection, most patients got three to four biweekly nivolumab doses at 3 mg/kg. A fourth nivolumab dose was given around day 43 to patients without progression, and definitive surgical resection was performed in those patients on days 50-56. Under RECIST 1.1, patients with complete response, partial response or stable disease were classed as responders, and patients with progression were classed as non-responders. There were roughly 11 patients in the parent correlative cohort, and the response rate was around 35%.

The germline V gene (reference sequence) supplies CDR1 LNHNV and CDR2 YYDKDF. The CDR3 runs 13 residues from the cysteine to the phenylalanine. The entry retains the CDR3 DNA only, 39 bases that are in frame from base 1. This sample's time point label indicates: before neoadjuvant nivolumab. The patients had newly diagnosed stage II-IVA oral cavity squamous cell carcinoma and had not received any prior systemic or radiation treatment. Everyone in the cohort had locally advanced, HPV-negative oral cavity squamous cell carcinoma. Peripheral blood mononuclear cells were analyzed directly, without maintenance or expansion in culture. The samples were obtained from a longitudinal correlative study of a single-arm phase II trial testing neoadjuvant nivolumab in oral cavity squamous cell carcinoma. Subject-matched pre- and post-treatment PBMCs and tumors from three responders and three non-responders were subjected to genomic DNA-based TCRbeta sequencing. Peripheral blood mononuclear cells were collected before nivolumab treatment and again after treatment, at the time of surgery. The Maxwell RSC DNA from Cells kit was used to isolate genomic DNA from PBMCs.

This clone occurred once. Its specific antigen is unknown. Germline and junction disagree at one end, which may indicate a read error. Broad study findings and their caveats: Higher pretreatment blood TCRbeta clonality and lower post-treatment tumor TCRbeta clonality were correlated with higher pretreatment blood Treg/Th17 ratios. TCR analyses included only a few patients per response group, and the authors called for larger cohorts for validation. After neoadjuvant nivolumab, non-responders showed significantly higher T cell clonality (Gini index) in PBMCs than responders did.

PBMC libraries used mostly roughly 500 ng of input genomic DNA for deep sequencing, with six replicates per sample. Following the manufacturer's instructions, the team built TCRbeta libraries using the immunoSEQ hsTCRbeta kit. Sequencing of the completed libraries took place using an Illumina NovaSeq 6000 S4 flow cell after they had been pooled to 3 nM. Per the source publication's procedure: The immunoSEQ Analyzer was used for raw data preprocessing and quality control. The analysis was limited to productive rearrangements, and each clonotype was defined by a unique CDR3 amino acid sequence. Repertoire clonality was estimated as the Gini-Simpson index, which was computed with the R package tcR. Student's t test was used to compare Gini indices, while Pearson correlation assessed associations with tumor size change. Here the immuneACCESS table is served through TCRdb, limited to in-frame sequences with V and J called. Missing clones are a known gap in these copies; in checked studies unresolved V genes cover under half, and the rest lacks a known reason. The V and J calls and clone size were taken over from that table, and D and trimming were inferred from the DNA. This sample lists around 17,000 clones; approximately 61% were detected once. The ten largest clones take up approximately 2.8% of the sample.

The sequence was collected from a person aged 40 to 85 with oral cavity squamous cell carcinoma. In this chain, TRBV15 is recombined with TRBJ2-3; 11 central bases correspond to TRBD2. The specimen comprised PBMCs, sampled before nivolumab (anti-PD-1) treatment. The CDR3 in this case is CATSRGGTSGTGF. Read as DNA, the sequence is TGTGCCACCAGCAGAGGAGGGACTAGCGGTACCGGTTTT.